These 26 T cell receptor beta chains came from one sample sequenced in a study of tumor-infiltrating lymphocytes in primary liver carcinoma. Unsorted bulk tissue of about 20-32 mg yielded co-extracted RNA and DNA. The authors made TCR beta cDNA from around 500 ng total RNA with a constant-region primer. TCR beta libraries came from three nested multiplex PCR rounds using slightly modified ARM-PCR. TRBV1-TRBV30 forward primers paired with a C-beta reverse primer were used in the first two PCR rounds, which ran roughly 9 cycles each. TCRdb analysed the multiplex PCR reads with MiXCR anew, one entry per CDR3 protein. The sample yields roughly 120,000 distinct CDR3 sequences, 64% seen once. Input material: liver tumor tissue from sampling region 3. Subset defined: tumor region T3, left-lateral pole. The receptors shown here come from a woman aged 55-70 years with primary liver carcinoma and hepatitis B virus infection.

Remarks on this clonotype: The junction departs from the called germline gene at one end, perhaps through a read error. The CDR3 here is CASCLAAGGPGEQFF. The CDR3, as DNA: TGTGCCAGCTGCTTAGCGGCGGGAGGGCCGGGTGAGCAGTTCTTC. The rearrangement links TRBV7-9 to TRBJ2-1; 9 bases fit TRBD2. Germline V CDR1 and CDR2: SEHNR, FQNEAQ (reference sequence). CDR3 length: 15 amino acids.

The rearrangement joins TRBV28 to TRBJ2-7; D is ambiguous. CDR3 length equals 14 residues. The V gene's germline CDR1 is MDHEN and CDR2 SYDVKM. Between the trimmed V and J ends, which lost 5 bases and 2 bases, there was a span of 13 bases. CDR3: CASSTSRNTYEQYF. Written as DNA, the CDR3 is TGTGCCAGCAGTACCTCCCGGAATACCTACGAGCAGTACTTC.

The genes are TRBV7-9 and TRBJ2-1; 14 bases map to TRBD2. The J segment lost 12 bases and the V segment lost 5 bases, leaving 6 bases of the junction unmatched. Germline-derived CDR1 and CDR2 are SEHNR and FQNEAQ (reference sequence). This CDR3 has 14 residues. CDR3 DNA sequence: TGTGCCAGCAGCCAACCGGGACTAGCGGGGGTGCAGTTCTTC. Encoded protein: CASSQPGLAGVQFF. Together with reference TRBV7-9 and TRBJ2-1, the CDR3 gives the full variable domain: DTGVSQNPRHKITKRGQNVTFRCDPISEHNRLYWYRQTLGQGPEFLTYFQNEAQLEKSRLLSDRFSAERPKGSFSTLEIQRTEQGDSAMYLCASSQPGLAGVQFFGPGTRLTVL.

Concerning this clonotype: A junction boundary mismatches the germline segment, possibly from a read error. The chain combines TRBV6-5 with TRBJ2-3; perhaps TRBD1 as D (5 bases). Near its end, the DNA agrees better with TRBJ1-5, so the J call may be wrong. CDR3 length equals 16 residues. CDR1 and CDR2 (germline): MNHEY, SVGAGI. The CDR3 spells CVSSYRGLAARDTQHF. Written as DNA, the CDR3 is TGTGTCAGCAGTTACCGGGGACTAGCGGCCAGGGATACGCAGCATTTT.

In regard to this clonotype: A junction end diverges from the germline sequence, so it may reflect a read error. J is TRBJ2-7 and V is TRBV11-2; D unclear. CDR3 length: 12 amino acids. Germline lookup yields CDR1 SGHAT and CDR2 FQNNGV. CDR3: CACSRESYEQYF. The CDR3 DNA reads TGCGCCTGCAGCCGCGAATCCTACGAGCAGTACTTC.

At least ten counts were recorded for this clonotype. V usage is TRBV4-2 and J usage is TRBJ2-1; 11 positions agree with TRBD2. With V trimmed by 4 bases and J by 0 bases, 5 bases remained unmatched. Per the germline V gene, CDR1 is LGHNA and CDR2 is YNFKEQ. There are 17 residues in the CDR3. CDR3 DNA: TGTGCCAGCAGCCTTACTACTAGCGGGAGCTCCTACAATGAGCAGTTCTTC. Encoded protein: CASSLTTSGSSYNEQFF.

This clonotype was seen a handful of times. The V and J genes are TRBV2 and TRBJ2-7; 10 bases fit TRBD2. The V and J ends lost 5 bases and 0 bases, in that order; junction bases with no gene match: 10. From germline, CDR1 is SNHLY and CDR2 FYNNEI. The CDR3 extends over 17 amino acids. The CDR3 DNA reads as TGTGCCAGCAGTTGGACTAGCGGAGGGCCTAGCTCCTACGAGCAGTACTTC. The encoded protein is CASSWTSGGPSSYEQYF.

The J gene is TRBJ2-3, the V gene TRBV7-8, with 8 positions matching TRBD2. This CDR3 comprises 15 residues. Germline CDR1 is SGHVS and CDR2 is FQNEAQ. With V trimmed by 11 bases and J by 4 bases, 14 bases remained unmatched. CDR3 DNA: TGTGCCGGCCGTGATAGTCTAGCGGGTGCAGATACGCAGTATTTT. Protein sequence: CAGRDSLAGADTQYF.

The chain couples TRBV28 to TRBJ2-3; possibly TRBD2 for D (6 bases). The CDR3 has 17 residues. Trimming left V 6 bases short and J 4 bases short, with 23 bases between. Germline V gene sequence: CDR1 MDHEN, CDR2 SYDVKM. CDR3 sequence (DNA): TGTGCCAGCAGCTTACCGTGGGGGACTGGGGACTCAGATACGCAGTATTTT. Protein product: CASSLPWGTGDSDTQYF.

V and J are TRBV7-9 and TRBJ2-2, with 9 bases fitting TRBD1. J gave up 9 bases and V 1 base, and 6 bases lay outside the gene matches. The germline V gene has CDR1 SEHNR and CDR2 FQNEAQ (reference sequence). CDR3 length: 15 amino acids. CDR3 sequence (DNA): TGTGCCAGCAGCTTAGAGGGACAGGGTTCCAGGGAGCTGTTTTTT. Residues: CASSLEGQGSRELFF. Full variable domain (remainder filled in from reference TRBV7-9 and TRBJ2-2): DTGVSQNPRHKITKRGQNVTFRCDPISEHNRLYWYRQTLGQGPEFLTYFQNEAQLEKSRLLSDRFSAERPKGSFSTLEIQRTEQGDSAMYLCASSLEGQGSRELFFGEGSRLTVL.

This clonotype appeared many times. The V gene is TRBV6-5, the J gene TRBJ2-1; 9 bases are shared with TRBD2. V shed 5 bases, J shed 0 bases, and the junction held 17 bases outside the gene matches. Germline V gives CDR1 MNHEY, CDR2 SVGAGI. The CDR3 is made up of 20 amino acids. CDR3 amino acids: CASSPRTSGSLVSSYNEQFF. The CDR3, as DNA: TGTGCCAGCAGTCCACGAACTAGCGGGTCTTTGGTGAGCTCCTACAATGAGCAGTTCTTC.

Note on this clonotype: The junction and the germline gene differ at one end; a read error may be behind it. The CDR3, as DNA: TGCAGCGTTGAAGATTTGTTGGGACTAGCGGGAGCGAAGCCCGGTACGCTGTATTTT. Its translation is CSVEDLLGLAGAKPGTLYF. The chain joins TRBV29-1 to TRBJ2-3; TRBD2 aligns across 14 bases. From germline, CDR1 is SQVTM and CDR2 ANQGSEA. The CDR3 runs to 19 residues.

V usage is TRBV2 and J usage is TRBJ2-3; 10 positions agree with TRBD2. Germline CDR1 SNHLY, CDR2 FYNNEI. This CDR3 spans 16 amino acids. J lost 3 bases, V lost 1 base, and 4 bases had no gene match. This CDR3 is CASSEGVSGRTDTQYF. For the CDR3, the DNA is TGTGCCAGCAGTGAAGGTGTTAGCGGGAGGACAGATACGCAGTATTTT.

This clonotype has at least ten counts. V usage is TRBV4-2 and J usage is TRBJ2-2; D might be TRBD2 (6 bases). The CDR3 covers 16 residues. The V and J ends lost 1 base and 3 bases respectively, with 12 bases between them. Germline V CDR1 and CDR2: LGHNA, YNFKEQ. CDR3 coding DNA: TGTGCCAGCAGCCAAGTCTCTAGCGCCGACACCGGGGAGCTGTTTTTT. Residues: CASSQVSSADTGELFF.

Only a few counts were recorded for this clonotype. The V call is TRBV21-1, the J call TRBJ1-1; the table names TRBD1, a call not compared with the DNA. TRBV21-1 represents a pseudogene. This CDR3 is 14 amino acids long. The CDR3 region is CASSKDDRRFEAFF. CDR3 in DNA: TGTGCCAGCAGCAAAGATGACAGAAGGTTTGAAGCTTTCTTT.

Note on this clonotype: Being one base from a much bigger clone, this may be a read error. This chain uses TRBV29-1 with TRBJ2-3, with D uncertain. The length of the CDR3 is 12 residues. Trimming took 5 bases from V and 1 from J, leaving 7 bases between them. Germline values: CDR1 SQVTM, CDR2 ANQGSEA. The CDR3 protein is CSVITCTDTQYF. The CDR3 DNA follows: TGCAGCGTTATAACATGCACAGATACGCAGTATTTT.

This clonotype was observed a few times. One end of the junction is discordant with germline, which a read error may explain. The V gene is TRBV11-3, the J gene TRBJ1-1; the match to TRBD1 covers 7 bases. Germline CDR1 SGHNT, CDR2 YENEEA. The CDR3 runs to 22 residues. CDR3: CASSPLLRTGEQRANLNTGAFF. The CDR3 DNA sequence: TGTGCCAGCAGCCCTTTATTAAGGACAGGAGAACAAAGGGCCAACTTGAACACTGGAGCTTTCTTT.

A few counts support this clonotype. One end of the junction fails to match germline, which may point to a read error. J is TRBJ2-1 and V is TRBV2, with D perhaps given as TRBD1 or TRBD2 (5 bases each). Germline lookup yields CDR1 SNHLY and CDR2 FYNNEI. CDR3 length: 14 amino acids. CDR3 in DNA: TGTGCCAGCGGTGAGCAGGGACGGGTGAATGAGCAGTTCTTC. Amino acid sequence: CASGEQGRVNEQFF.

The chain is built from TRBV20-1 and TRBJ1-2, with 9 bases fitting TRBD1. J was trimmed by 7 bases and V by 1 base; bases with no gene match: 10. The germline CDR1 and CDR2 sequences are DFQATT and SNEGSKA (reference sequence). CDR3 size: 15 residues. The CDR3 DNA reads as TGCAGTGCTAGAGTAGCCGGGACAGGGTTGGGTGGCTACACCTTC. Protein sequence: CSARVAGTGLGGYTF.

About this clonotype itself: A junction end diverges from the germline sequence, so it may reflect a read error. The chain is built from TRBV11-2 and TRBJ2-3; D gene unclear. Germline lookup yields CDR1 SGHAT and CDR2 FQNNGV. This CDR3 contains 13 residues. The CDR3 loop reads CASSFDRGDTQYF. The CDR3 nucleotides read TGTGCCAGCAGTTTCGATCGAGGAGATACGCAGTACTTT.

Regarding this clonotype: A much larger clone differs by one base, so this may be a read error. The CDR3 loop reads CASSYSHDLREAQYF. CDR3 nucleotide sequence: TGTGCCAGCAGTTACTCTCATGACCTCAGGGAGGCCCAGTACTTC. This rearrangement joins TRBV6-5 to TRBJ2-5; possibly TRBD2 for D (6 bases). The germline V gene encodes CDR1 MNHEY and CDR2 SVGAGI. The CDR3 is made up of 15 amino acids. Between the trimmed V and J ends, which lost 0 bases and 9 bases, there was a span of 17 bases.

Notes on this clonotype: This may arise from a read error, as a much more abundant clone is one base away. This rearrangement joins TRBV5-6 to TRBJ1-1; 7 bases match TRBD1. Unmatched junction bases numbered 3, after V lost 6 bases and J lost 7 bases. The CDR3 consists of 11 residues. Germline V gene sequence: CDR1 SGHDT, CDR2 YYEEEE. DNA for the CDR3: TGTGCCAGCAACTGGGACAGTGAAGCTTTCTTT. Translated: CASNWDSEAFF.

This clonotype was seen a handful of times. A much bigger clone sits one base away, suggesting this may be a read error. The chain has TRBV29-1 and TRBJ2-1, with D unclear. From germline, CDR1 is SQVTM and CDR2 ANQGSEA. The CDR3 length is 13 residues. DNA for the CDR3: TGCAGTCATCGCCCGAGCTCCTACAATGAGCAGTTATTC. Translation: CSHRPSSYNEQLF.

In its sample, this clonotype was seen once. One end of the junction varies from germline; a read error may be responsible. The V and J genes are TRBV6-8 and TRBJ2-1, with TRBD2 matching 16 bases. With the DNA end fitting TRBJ2-7 better, the J assignment may be wrong. Germline V gives CDR1 MNHGY, CDR2 SAAAGT. CDR3 length: 14 amino acids. CDR3 bases: TGTGTCAGCAGAGGGACTAGCGGGAGGGGAGAGCAGTACTTC. It yields the protein CVSRGTSGRGEQYF.

Worth noting for this clonotype: A much bigger clone sits one base away, suggesting this may be a read error. The V call is TRBV5-1, the J call TRBJ2-1; 7 nucleotides agree with TRBD2. This CDR3 is 16 amino acids long. V shed 0 bases, J shed 8 bases, and the junction held 11 bases outside the gene matches. Looked up from germline, CDR1 is SGHRS and CDR2 is YFSETQ. The CDR3 protein is CASSLAMAGAYDEQFF. The CDR3 region has the DNA TGCGCCAGCAGCTTGGCAATGGCGGGAGCGTACGATGAGCAGTTCTTC.

The chain joins TRBV5-1 to TRBJ2-1; the D gene is possibly TRBD1 (6 bases). The CDR3 extends over 15 amino acids. Germline values: CDR1 SGHRS, CDR2 YFSETQ. V was shortened by 3 bases and J by 9 bases, with 19 bases between the two germline ends. DNA for the CDR3: TGCGCCAGCAGCTCGGCCGTTCAGGGGCATGGTGAGCAGTTCTTC. Its translation: CASSSAVQGHGEQFF.